One sample yielded the 9 T cell receptor beta chains listed below, sequenced in a study of CD8 T cells in Susac syndrome. Random-hexamer reverse transcription was applied to about 0.5 to 1 ug RNA. TCRdb ran MiXCR on the immunoSEQ multiplex PCR reads and lists one entry per CDR3 protein. This table has roughly 150,000 distinct CDR3 sequences, approximately 96% appearing once. Sequencing was carried out using CD8+ T cells from PBMCs. The receptors originated from a human donor with multiple sclerosis.

The sample holds one count of this clonotype. The rearrangement links TRBV5-8 to TRBJ2-5; maybe TRBD2 (6 bases). Germline V gene data show CDR1 as SGHTS and CDR2 as YDEGEE. V was pared by 3 bases and J by 2 bases, with 11 bases between. This CDR3 comprises 14 residues. This CDR3 is CASSSGVIQETQYF. The CDR3 DNA is TGTGCCAGCAGCTCGGGGGTTATACAAGAGACCCAGTACTTC.

The chain couples TRBV9 to TRBJ1-5, with 7 positions matching TRBD1. After removal of 3 bases from V and 0 bases from J, the junction contained 3 bases not matched to a gene. The CDR3 runs to 15 residues. CDR1 and CDR2 from the germline V gene are SGDLS and YYNGEE. The CDR3 loop is CASSGTGNSNQPQHF. The CDR3 DNA follows: TGTGCCAGCAGCGGGACAGGAAATAGCAATCAGCCCCAGCATTTT.

This chain joins TRBV7-9 and TRBJ2-7; possibly TRBD2 for D (6 bases). The CDR3 covers 15 residues. Germline values: CDR1 SEHNR, CDR2 FQNEAQ (reference sequence). Trimming left V 5 bases short and J 2 bases short, with 16 bases between. CDR3 amino acids: CASSPAGWGAYEQYF. Here the CDR3 DNA reads TGTGCCAGCAGCCCAGCAGGGTGGGGGGCCTACGAGCAGTACTTC.

The CDR3 loop reads CASSVGGTHSPLHF. In DNA form, the CDR3 reads TGTGCCAGCAGCGTGGGGGGGACGCATTCACCCCTCCACTTT. The V call is TRBV9, the J call TRBJ1-6, with D possibly TRBD1 on 5 matching bases. Germline CDR1 reads SGDLS; CDR2 reads YYNGEE. The CDR3 loop spans 14 amino acids. The V and J ends lost 2 bases and 8 bases respectively, with 11 bases between them.

This clonotype was detected only a few times. The genes are TRBV6-1 and TRBJ1-2; D gene uncertain. Per the germline V gene, CDR1 is MNHNS and CDR2 is SASEGT. V lost 2 bases, J lost 5 bases, and 6 bases lay in between. This CDR3 region has 12 residues. The DNA for the CDR3 is TGTGCCAGCAGTGAATACAGATATGGCTACACCTTC. Encoded protein: CASSEYRYGYTF.

The chain uses TRBV11-2 and TRBJ1-2; unclear D gene. CDR3 length equals 12 residues. Trimming stripped 4 bases from V and 4 bases from J, with 7 bases between. Germline loops: CDR1 SGHAT, CDR2 FQNNGV. CDR3: CASSSKPYGYTF. CDR3 nucleotide sequence: TGTGCCAGCAGCTCCAAGCCCTATGGCTACACCTTC.

This clonotype appeared once. The chain employs TRBV20-1 and TRBJ2-7; D might be TRBD1 (6 bases). Germline-derived CDR1 and CDR2 are DFQATT and SNEGSKA (reference sequence). The CDR3 length is 14 residues. Trimming took off 7 bases at V and 0 bases at J, with 16 bases between the two ends. DNA for the CDR3: TGCAGTGGTGGAAACAGGGAGAGCTCCTACGAGCAGTACTTC. Protein sequence: CSGGNRESSYEQYF.

The chain joins TRBV28 to TRBJ2-1; tentatively, D is TRBD1 (5 bases). The germline gives CDR1 MDHEN, CDR2 SYDVKM. V lost 5 bases and J 5 bases, leaving 25 bases between the germline ends. The CDR3 has 18 amino acids. The CDR3 region has the DNA TGTGCCAGCAGTCCAGGCAGGGTATTATTTCGCCGGCACAATGAGCAGTTCTTC. Translating gives CASSPGRVLFRRHNEQFF.

This chain uses TRBV3-1 with TRBJ1-2; D unresolved. The V end was cut by 4 bases, the J end by 1 base, with 16 bases between. The CDR3 sequence is 16 residues long. Looked up from germline, CDR1 is LGHDT and CDR2 is YNNKEL (reference sequence). The CDR3 DNA follows: TGTGCCAGCAGCCCCAAGGCCCAGCGCTTTAACTATGGCTACACCTTC. As protein: CASSPKAQRFNYGYTF.